The 24 T cell receptor beta chains reported below all come from one sample, sequenced in a study of blood T cell repertoires in COVID-19. TCRdb's copy holds only in-frame clones and misses some; the assay was immunoSEQ multiplex PCR. The data show 84,000 or so clones, with 82% seen just once and 1% to 1.5% held by the top ten. Sequencing was performed on peripheral blood. The receptors originated from a woman of 80 years or more with acute or convalescent COVID-19.

This chain connects TRBV6-5 to TRBJ1-2; D is uncertain. The CDR3 covers 14 residues. With 2 bases removed from V and 5 bases from J, the gap between germline ends came to 12 bases. The V gene's germline CDR1 is MNHEY and CDR2 SVGAGI. Written as DNA, the CDR3 is TGTGCCAGCAGTTACACCTCATCGGGGTATGGCTACACCTTC. This gives the protein CASSYTSSGYGYTF.

V usage is TRBV6-6 and J usage is TRBJ1-1; TRBD1 might be the D (6 bases). This CDR3 spans 12 amino acids. Trimming pared 6 bases from V and 12 bases from J, leaving 17 bases between. Germline V gene data show CDR1 as MNHNY and CDR2 as SVGAGI (reference sequence). DNA for the CDR3: TGTGCCAGCAGCCCCGCCAGACAGGAAACTTTCTTT. Its translation: CASSPARQETFF.

J is TRBJ1-6 and V is TRBV10-3, with 11 bases fitting TRBD1. Germline V gene sequence: CDR1 ENHRY, CDR2 SYGVKD. The CDR3 loop spans 14 amino acids. With 7 bases clipped from V and 8 bases from J, the junction kept 4 bases outside the gene matches. The CDR3 reads CAITPGQGDSPLHF. The CDR3, as DNA: TGTGCCATCACCCCGGGACAGGGGGATTCACCCCTCCACTTT.

This clone has a single count. J is TRBJ2-7 and V is TRBV27, with 8 positions matching TRBD2. Trimming at V came to 5 bases and at J to 4 bases, leaving 7 bases not matched to a gene. Germline V gene lookup returns CDR1 MNHEY and CDR2 SMNVEV (reference sequence). There are 14 residues in the CDR3. In nucleotides, the CDR3 is TGTGCCAGCAGTCGACGGGGGGGCGGGTACGAGCAGTACTTC. Encoded protein: CASSRRGGGYEQYF.

The J gene is TRBJ2-3, the V gene TRBV5-1, with 8 bases matching TRBD1. Trimming at V came to 4 bases and at J to 5 bases, leaving 12 bases not matched to a gene. The CDR3 spans 16 residues. Germline V gives CDR1 SGHRS, CDR2 YFSETQ. DNA for the CDR3: TGCGCCAGCAGCGCAGACGGGACAGGTCACATAGATACGCAGTATTTT. Its translation is CASSADGTGHIDTQYF. Full variable domain (remainder filled in from reference TRBV5-1 and TRBJ2-3): KAGVTQTPRYLIKTRGQQVTLSCSPISGHRSVSWYQQTPGQGLQFLFEYFSETQRNKGNFPGRFSGRQFSNSRSEMNVSTLELGDSALYLCASSADGTGHIDTQYFGPGTRLTVL.

This clone has a handful of counts. The chain carries TRBV6-4 and TRBJ1-3; D perhaps matches TRBD1 (5 bases). This CDR3 has 19 amino acids. The V and J ends lost 7 bases and 2 bases respectively, with 27 bases between them. Germline values: CDR1 MRHNA, CDR2 SNTAGT. The CDR3 DNA reads as TGTGCCAGCACCCGGAGAGACAGAAGCACCGTTCGGCCTGGAAACACCATATATTTT. Translating gives CASTRRDRSTVRPGNTIYF.

This chain uses TRBV7-3 with TRBJ1-2; D not resolved. The CDR3 loop spans 11 amino acids. Germline CDR1 is SGHTA and CDR2 is FQGTGA. The ends were cut back, 0 bases at V and 8 bases at J, with 4 bases in the middle. The CDR3 loop reads CASSLTEGYTF. The CDR3 coding sequence is TGTGCCAGCAGCTTAACTGAGGGCTACACCTTC.

The chain couples TRBV3-1 (or the pseudogene TRBV3-2) to TRBJ2-3; perhaps TRBD1 as D (6 bases). V lost 5 bases to trimming and J lost 2 bases, with 14 bases between them. CDR1 is LGHDT and CDR2 is YNNKEL in the germline V gene (reference sequence). CDR3 length: 15 residues. The CDR3 spells CASSKGESLTDTQYF. CDR3 bases: TGTGCCAGCAGCAAGGGGGAGAGCCTCACAGATACGCAGTATTTT.

A single count supports this clone. The CDR3 DNA is TGTGCCAGCAGGCCGGGGACACTATCTGGCGGGGAGCTGTTTTTT. Its protein product is CASRPGTLSGGELFF. This rearrangement joins TRBV28 to TRBJ2-2; tentative D call: TRBD1 (6 bases). From germline, CDR1 is MDHEN and CDR2 SYDVKM. With 6 bases removed from V and 7 bases from J, the gap between germline ends came to 18 bases. The CDR3 totals 15 residues.

The chain is built from TRBV25-1 and TRBJ1-2; D not resolved. The CDR3 runs to 13 residues. Germline V gives CDR1 MGHDK, CDR2 SYGVNS. V dropped 1 base and J dropped 4 bases, with 7 bases sitting between them. The CDR3 bases are TGTGCCAGCAGTGAATCAAGCGGCTATGGCTACACCTTC. This gives the protein CASSESSGYGYTF.

This clone was counted once. This sequence joins TRBV28 and TRBJ1-2, with TRBD1 as a possible D gene (5 bases). The germline CDR1 and CDR2 sequences are MDHEN and SYDVKM. Trimming cost V 3 bases and J 6 bases, with 17 bases left between them. The CDR3 runs to 15 residues. The CDR3 sequence: CASSLLQVQVDGYTF. The CDR3 coding sequence is TGTGCCAGCAGTTTGTTACAGGTTCAGGTGGATGGCTACACCTTC.

This clone has only a few counts. The rearrangement uses TRBV5-4 and TRBJ1-1; D remains ambiguous. V lost 3 bases to trimming and J lost 1 base, with 10 bases between them. Germline assignment: CDR1 SGHNT and CDR2 YYREEE (reference sequence). The CDR3 length is 14 residues. CDR3 loop: CASSSEAWNTEAFF. The DNA of the CDR3 is TGTGCCAGCAGCTCCGAAGCGTGGAACACTGAAGCTTTCTTT.

V and J are TRBV5-8 and TRBJ2-3; 14 bases map to TRBD2. Germline loops: CDR1 SGHTS, CDR2 YDEGEE. The CDR3 sequence is 16 residues long. V gave up 3 bases and J gave up 4 bases; unmatched junction bases: 4. CDR3 residues: CASSSGTSGGADTQYF. The CDR3 coding sequence is TGTGCCAGCAGCTCGGGGACTAGCGGGGGAGCAGATACGCAGTATTTT.

The V call is TRBV29-1, the J call TRBJ1-3, with a possible D match to TRBD1 (5 bases). Germline CDR1 and CDR2: SQVTM and ANQGSEA. V was clipped by 6 bases and J by 0 bases, with 12 bases between them. The length of the CDR3 is 14 residues. CDR3 nucleotide sequence: TGCAGCGTCCGACAGTCGAGCTCTGGAAACACCATATATTTT. Protein sequence: CSVRQSSSGNTIYF.

The chain recombines TRBV2 with TRBJ1-4, with unresolved D. The CDR3 is made up of 14 amino acids. V was shortened by 2 bases and J by 4 bases, with 8 bases between the two germline ends. Germline CDR1 and CDR2: SNHLY and FYNNEI. The CDR3 DNA reads as TGTGCCAGCAGTGAACCTAACTTTAATGAAAAACTGTTTTTT. This codes for CASSEPNFNEKLFF.

The gene calls are TRBV6-5 and TRBJ1-3; D is unclear. V was cut by 3 bases and J by 4 bases, with 10 bases left in between. Per germline, CDR1 MNHEY and CDR2 SVGAGI. This CDR3 contains 14 residues. Written as DNA, the CDR3 is TGTGCCAGCAGTTATGAGGCACCAGGAAACACCATATATTTT. The encoded protein is CASSYEAPGNTIYF.

V is TRBV19 and J is TRBJ1-5; tentative D call: TRBD1 (5 bases). Per germline, CDR1 LNHDA and CDR2 SQIVND (reference sequence). This CDR3 contains 16 residues. The germline V and J ends were trimmed by 7 bases and 0 bases, with 16 bases remaining between them. The DNA of the CDR3 is TGTGCCAGTACCAAGGGGCGGCAGCATAGCAATCAGCCCCAGCATTTT. Translating gives CASTKGRQHSNQPQHF.

CDR3 nucleotide sequence: TGCGCCACCTCGGCAGGGGGCGGAGATACGCAGTATTTT. Protein product: CATSAGGGDTQYF. J is TRBJ2-3 and V is TRBV5-1, with 8 bases fitting TRBD1. This CDR3 has 13 amino acids. The germline V gene has CDR1 SGHRS and CDR2 YFSETQ. The V segment lost 9 bases and the J segment 5 bases; nucleotides outside the gene matches: 8.

The chain has TRBV25-1 and TRBJ1-6; the D gene is possibly TRBD1 (5 bases). The CDR3 consists of 14 residues. Trimming pared 7 bases from V and 11 bases from J, leaving 18 bases between. Germline CDR1 is MGHDK and CDR2 is SYGVNS. The CDR3 bases are TGTGCCAGCAAGGGTATTGGGGCCGAAGCACCCCTCCACTTT. It codes for CASKGIGAEAPLHF.

CDR3 bases: TGTGCCAGCCCCCCCGAGGGACAGGGTAATGAAAAACTGTTTTTT. Encoded protein: CASPPEGQGNEKLFF. The chain links TRBV5-6 to TRBJ1-4, with TRBD1 matching 9 bases. Unmatched junction bases numbered 8, after V lost 7 bases and J lost 4 bases. Germline V gene sequence: CDR1 SGHDT, CDR2 YYEEEE. CDR3 size: 15 residues.

This clone ranks as medium-sized. The rearrangement joins TRBV27 to TRBJ2-7; the D is unclear. The CDR3 has 11 amino acids. Trimming cost V 2 bases and J 6 bases, with 5 bases left between them. Germline V gene lookup returns CDR1 MNHEY and CDR2 SMNVEV (reference sequence). DNA of the CDR3: TGTGCCAGCAGTTTAGGGCCCGAGCAGTACTTC. This translates into CASSLGPEQYF.

The chain combines TRBV7-9 with TRBJ2-7, with a tentative D call TRBD1 (6 bases). V was cut by 1 base and J by 1 base, with 8 bases left in between. There are 14 residues in the CDR3. Germline V lookup: CDR1 SEHNR, CDR2 FQNEAQ (reference sequence). The CDR3 here is CASSLERGSYEQYF. CDR3 in DNA: TGTGCCAGCAGCTTAGAGAGGGGGTCCTACGAGCAGTACTTC.

J is TRBJ2-2 and V is TRBV7-6, with 9 nucleotides matching TRBD1. Germline V gives CDR1 SGHVS, CDR2 FNYEAQ. Germline trimming cut 11 bases from V and 8 bases from J; bases unmatched to any gene: 30. The CDR3 totals 20 residues. This chain's CDR3 is CAGPFIDPGPETGGAGELFF. The CDR3, as DNA: TGTGCCGGCCCCTTCATAGATCCAGGTCCCGAGACAGGGGGAGCTGGGGAGCTGTTTTTT.

The table lists this clone with a few counts. This sequence joins TRBV5-1 and TRBJ1-1; TRBD1 matches at 8 bases. There are 15 residues in the CDR3. The V gene end was trimmed by 0 bases and the J gene end by 5 bases; junction bases not matched to a gene: 6. Germline CDR1 is SGHRS and CDR2 is YFSETQ. CDR3 sequence reads: CASSLATGQVTEAFF. CDR3 nucleotides: TGCGCCAGCAGCTTGGCAACGGGACAGGTAACTGAAGCTTTCTTT.